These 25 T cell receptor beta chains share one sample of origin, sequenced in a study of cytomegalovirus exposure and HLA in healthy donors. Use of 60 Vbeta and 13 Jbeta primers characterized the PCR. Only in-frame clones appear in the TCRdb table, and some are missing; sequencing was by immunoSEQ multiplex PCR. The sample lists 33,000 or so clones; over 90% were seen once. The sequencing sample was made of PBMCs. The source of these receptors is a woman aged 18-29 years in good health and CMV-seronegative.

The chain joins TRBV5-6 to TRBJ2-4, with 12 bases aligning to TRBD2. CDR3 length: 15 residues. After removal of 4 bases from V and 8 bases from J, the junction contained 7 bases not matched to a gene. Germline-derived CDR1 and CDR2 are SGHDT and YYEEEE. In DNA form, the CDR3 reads TGTGCCAGCAGCCTCCGACTAGCGGGAGTCGACATTCAGTACTTC. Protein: CASSLRLAGVDIQYF.

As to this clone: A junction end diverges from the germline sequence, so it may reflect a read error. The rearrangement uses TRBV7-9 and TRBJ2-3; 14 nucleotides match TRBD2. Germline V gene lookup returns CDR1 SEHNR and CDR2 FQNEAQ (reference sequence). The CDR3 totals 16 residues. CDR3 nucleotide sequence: TGTTCCAGCAGCTCCGGGACTAGCGGGAGTACAGATACGCAGTATTTT. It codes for CSSSSGTSGSTDTQYF. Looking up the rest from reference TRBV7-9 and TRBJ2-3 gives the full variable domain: DTGVSQNPRHKITKRGQNVTFRCDPISEHNRLYWYRQTLGQGPEFLTYFQNEAQLEKSRLLSDRFSAERPKGSFSTLEIQRTEQGDSAMYLCSSSSGTSGSTDTQYFGPGTRLTVL.

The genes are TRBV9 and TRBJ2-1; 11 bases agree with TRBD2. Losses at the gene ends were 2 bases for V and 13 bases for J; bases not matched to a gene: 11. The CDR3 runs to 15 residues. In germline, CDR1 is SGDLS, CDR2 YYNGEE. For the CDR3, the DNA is TGTGCCAGCAGCGTTTTAGCGGGAGGGCCCGGGGAACAGTTCTTC. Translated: CASSVLAGGPGEQFF.

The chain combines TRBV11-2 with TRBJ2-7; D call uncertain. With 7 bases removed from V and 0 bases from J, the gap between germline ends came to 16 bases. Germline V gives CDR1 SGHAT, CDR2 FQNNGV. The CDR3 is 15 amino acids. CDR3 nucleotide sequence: TGTGCCAGCACCCTCAGAGGCCAGAGCTCCTACGAGCAGTACTTC. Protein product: CASTLRGQSSYEQYF.

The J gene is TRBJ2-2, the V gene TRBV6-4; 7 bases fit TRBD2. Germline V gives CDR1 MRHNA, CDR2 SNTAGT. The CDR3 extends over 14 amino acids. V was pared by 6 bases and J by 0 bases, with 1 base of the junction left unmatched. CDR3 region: CASRAGANTGELFF. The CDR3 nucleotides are TGTGCCAGCAGGGCGGGGGCGAACACCGGGGAGCTGTTTTTT.

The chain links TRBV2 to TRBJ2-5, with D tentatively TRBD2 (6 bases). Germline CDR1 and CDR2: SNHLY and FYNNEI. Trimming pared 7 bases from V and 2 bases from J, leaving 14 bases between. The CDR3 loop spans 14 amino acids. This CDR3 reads CASNLANTQETQYF. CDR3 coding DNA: TGTGCCAGCAATCTAGCGAATACTCAAGAGACCCAGTACTTC.

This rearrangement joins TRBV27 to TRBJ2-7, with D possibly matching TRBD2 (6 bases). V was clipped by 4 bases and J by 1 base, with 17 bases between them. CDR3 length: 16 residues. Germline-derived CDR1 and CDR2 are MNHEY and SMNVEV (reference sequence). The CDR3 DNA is TGTGCCAGCAGTTCCCAAGGAGGGCTTGGGTCCTACGAGCAGTACTTC. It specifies CASSSQGGLGSYEQYF.

Written as DNA, the CDR3 is TGTGCCAGCAGTTCGGAGAAGACCGGGGAGCTGTTTTTT. Translated, it gives CASSSEKTGELFF. This chain joins TRBV28 and TRBJ2-2; D uncertain. Trimming cost V 4 bases and J 5 bases, with 8 bases left between them. The CDR3 contains 13 residues. Germline assignment: CDR1 MDHEN and CDR2 SYDVKM.

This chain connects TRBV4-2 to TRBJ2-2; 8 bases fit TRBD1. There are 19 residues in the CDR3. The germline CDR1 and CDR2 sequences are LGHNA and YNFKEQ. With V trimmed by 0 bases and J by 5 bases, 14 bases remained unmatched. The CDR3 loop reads CASSQDGQGPSVGTGELFF. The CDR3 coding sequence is TGTGCCAGCAGCCAAGATGGACAGGGTCCCTCTGTGGGGACCGGGGAGCTGTTTTTT.

The CDR3 sequence is CASSLAGGMRETQYF. The CDR3 DNA reads as TGTGCCAGCAGCTTGGCAGGGGGAATGAGAGAGACCCAGTACTTC. The rearrangement links TRBV5-4 to TRBJ2-5; 7 bases align to TRBD1. The CDR3 is made up of 15 amino acids. Germline trimming cut 0 bases from V and 4 bases from J; bases unmatched to any gene: 6. Germline CDR1 and CDR2: SGHNT and YYREEE (reference sequence).

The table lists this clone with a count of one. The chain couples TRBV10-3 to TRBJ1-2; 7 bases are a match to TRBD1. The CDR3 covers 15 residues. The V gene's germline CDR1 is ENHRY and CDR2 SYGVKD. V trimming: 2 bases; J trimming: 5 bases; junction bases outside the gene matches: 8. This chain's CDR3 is CAISEADRAEYGYTF. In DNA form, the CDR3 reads TGTGCCATCAGTGAGGCAGACAGGGCCGAGTATGGCTACACCTTC.

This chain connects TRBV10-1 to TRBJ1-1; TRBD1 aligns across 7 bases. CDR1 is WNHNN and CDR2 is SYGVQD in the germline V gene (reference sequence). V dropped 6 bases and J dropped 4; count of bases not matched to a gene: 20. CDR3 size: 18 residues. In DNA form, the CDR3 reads TGCGCCAGCAGGCTGACAGGGAATTTATGTAGGACTGGCACTGAAGCTTTCTTT. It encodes CASRLTGNLCRTGTEAFF.

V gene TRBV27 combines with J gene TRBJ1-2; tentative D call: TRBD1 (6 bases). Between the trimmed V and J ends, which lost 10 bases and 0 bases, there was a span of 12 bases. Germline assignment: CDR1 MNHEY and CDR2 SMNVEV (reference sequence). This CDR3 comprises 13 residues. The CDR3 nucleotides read TGTGCCACCCGGGACACGACTAACTATGGCTACACCTTC. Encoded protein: CATRDTTNYGYTF.

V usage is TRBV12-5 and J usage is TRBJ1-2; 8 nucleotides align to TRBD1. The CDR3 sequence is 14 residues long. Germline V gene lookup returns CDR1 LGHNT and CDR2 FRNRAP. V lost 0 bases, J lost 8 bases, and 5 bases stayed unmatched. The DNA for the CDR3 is TGTGCTAGTGGTTTGGTAACACAGGGGGGAGGCTACACCTTC. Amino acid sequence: CASGLVTQGGGYTF. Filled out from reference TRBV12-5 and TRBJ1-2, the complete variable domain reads DARVTQTPRHKVTEMGQEVTMRCQPILGHNTVFWYRQTMMQGLELLAYFRNRAPLDDSGMPKDRFSAEMPDATLATLKIQPSEPRDSAVYFCASGLVTQGGGYTFGSGTRLTVV.

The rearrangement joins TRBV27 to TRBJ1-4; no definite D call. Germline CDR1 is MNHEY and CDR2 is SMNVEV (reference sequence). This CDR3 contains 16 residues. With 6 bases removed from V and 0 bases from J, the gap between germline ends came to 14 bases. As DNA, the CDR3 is TGTGCCAGCAGCTTTACGCCAGATCCAACTAATGAAAAACTGTTTTTT. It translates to CASSFTPDPTNEKLFF. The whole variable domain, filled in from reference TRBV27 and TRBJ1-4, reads EAQVTQNPRYLITVTGKKLTVTCSQNMNHEYMSWYRQDPGLGLRQIYYSMNVEVTDKGDVPEGYKVSRKEKRNFPLILESPSPNQTSLYFCASSFTPDPTNEKLFFGSGTQLSVL.

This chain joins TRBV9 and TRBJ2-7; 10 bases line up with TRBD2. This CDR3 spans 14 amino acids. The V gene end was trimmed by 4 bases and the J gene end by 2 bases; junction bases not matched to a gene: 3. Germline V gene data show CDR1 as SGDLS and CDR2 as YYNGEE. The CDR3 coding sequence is TGTGCCAGCAGCATTAGCGGGAGGACCTACGAGCAGTACTTC. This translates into CASSISGRTYEQYF.

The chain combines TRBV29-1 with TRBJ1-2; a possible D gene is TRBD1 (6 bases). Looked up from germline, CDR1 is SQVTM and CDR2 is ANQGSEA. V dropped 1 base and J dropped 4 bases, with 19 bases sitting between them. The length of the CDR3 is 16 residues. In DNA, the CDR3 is TGCAGCGTTGAAGCCCACAGGGCCTTCGGTCTCTATGGCTACACCTTC. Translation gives CSVEAHRAFGLYGYTF.

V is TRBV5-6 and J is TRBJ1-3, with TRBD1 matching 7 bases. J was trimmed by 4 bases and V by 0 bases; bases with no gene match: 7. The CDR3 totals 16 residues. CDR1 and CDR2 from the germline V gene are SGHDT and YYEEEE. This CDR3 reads CASSLVTGISGNTIYF. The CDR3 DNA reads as TGTGCCAGCAGCTTGGTGACAGGGATCTCCGGAAACACCATATATTTT.

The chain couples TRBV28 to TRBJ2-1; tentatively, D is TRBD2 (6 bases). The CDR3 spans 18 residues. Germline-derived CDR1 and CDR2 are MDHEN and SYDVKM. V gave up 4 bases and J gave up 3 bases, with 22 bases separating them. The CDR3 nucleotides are TGTGCCAGCAGTTCTCCCCCCGGTGGGGGAGGCAACTACAATGAGCAGTTCTTC. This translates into CASSSPPGGGGNYNEQFF.

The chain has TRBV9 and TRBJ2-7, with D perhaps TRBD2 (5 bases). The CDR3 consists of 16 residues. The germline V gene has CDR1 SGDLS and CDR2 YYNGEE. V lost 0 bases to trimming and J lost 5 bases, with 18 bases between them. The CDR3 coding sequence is TGTGCCAGCAGCGTAGTTCCAGGTCGACTACTCCACGAGCAGTACTTC. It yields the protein CASSVVPGRLLHEQYF.

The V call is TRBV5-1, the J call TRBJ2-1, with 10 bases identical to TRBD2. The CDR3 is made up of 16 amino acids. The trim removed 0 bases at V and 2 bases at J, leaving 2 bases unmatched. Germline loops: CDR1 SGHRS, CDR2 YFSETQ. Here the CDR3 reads CASSLGLAGAYNEQFF. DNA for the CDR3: TGCGCCAGCAGCTTGGGGCTAGCGGGGGCCTACAATGAGCAGTTCTTC.

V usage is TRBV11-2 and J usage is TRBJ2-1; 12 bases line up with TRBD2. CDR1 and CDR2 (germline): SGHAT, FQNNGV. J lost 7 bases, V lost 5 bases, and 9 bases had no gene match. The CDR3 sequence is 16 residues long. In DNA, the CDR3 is TGTGCCAGCAGCGCCGACCGGACTAGCGGGAATAATGAGCAGTTCTTC. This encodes CASSADRTSGNNEQFF.

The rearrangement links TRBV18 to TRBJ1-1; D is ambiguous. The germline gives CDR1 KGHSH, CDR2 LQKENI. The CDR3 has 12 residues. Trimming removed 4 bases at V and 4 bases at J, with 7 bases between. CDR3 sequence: CASSLEATEAFF. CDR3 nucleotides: TGTGCCAGCTCACTCGAGGCCACTGAAGCTTTCTTT.

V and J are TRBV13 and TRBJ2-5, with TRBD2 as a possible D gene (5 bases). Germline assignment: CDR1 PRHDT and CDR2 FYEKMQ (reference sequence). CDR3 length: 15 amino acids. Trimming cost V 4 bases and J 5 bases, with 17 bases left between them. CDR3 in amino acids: CASSSGGGSIETQYF. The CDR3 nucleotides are TGTGCCAGCAGCTCCGGAGGTGGGTCCATTGAGACCCAGTACTTC.

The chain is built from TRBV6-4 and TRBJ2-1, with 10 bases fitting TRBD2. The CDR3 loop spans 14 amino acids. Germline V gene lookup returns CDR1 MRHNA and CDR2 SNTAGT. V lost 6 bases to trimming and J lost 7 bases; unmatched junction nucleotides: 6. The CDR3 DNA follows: TGTGCCAGCAGCCCTAGCGGGAGAAGAAATGAGCAGTTCTTC. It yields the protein CASSPSGRRNEQFF.